The rows below give T cell receptor beta chains drawn from one sample of a study of T-cell memory formation after mild COVID-19. TCRdb re-called the 5' RACE reads through MiXCR, storing one row per CDR3 protein. In the table there are approximately 300,000 distinct CDR3 sequences, roughly 8.2% of which are singletons. Input material: PBMCs or a T cell subset sorted from them (not recorded which). These receptor sequences come from a young man who had mild COVID-19 (a few samples of this study predate the infection). Cell type and time point are not known. CDR3s include the opening cysteine and the closing phenylalanine or tryptophan. The D gene is left open where the match is weak. Clone size, where shown, is once, few, many, or a class for clones that have expanded.

v_call: TRBV4-1; d_call: TRBD2; cdr3_length: 19; j_call: TRBJ2-1; clone_size: few; cdr3_nt: TGCGCCAGCAGCCAATTAATGGCGGGGGGGTATAGCTCCTACAATGAGCAGTTCTTC; cdr3_aa: CASSQLMAGGYSSYNEQFF
v_call: TRBV11-2; d_call: TRBD2; cdr3_length: 16; j_call: TRBJ2-1; clone_size: many; cdr3_nt: TGTGCCAGCAGCTTACTAGCGGGGGGGTTCTACAATGAGCAGTTCTTC; cdr3_aa: CASSLLAGGFYNEQFF
v_call: TRBV24-1; d_call: NA; cdr3_length: 14; j_call: TRBJ2-3; clone_size: few; cdr3_nt: TGTGCCACCAGTGGAAGGACAAAGAGGGATACGCAGTATTTT; cdr3_aa: CATSGRTKRDTQYF
v_call: TRBV6-5; d_call: NA; cdr3_length: 13; j_call: TRBJ2-5; clone_size: NA; cdr3_nt: TGTGCCAGCAGCGGCCCGGGGACTGAGACCCAGTACTTC; cdr3_aa: CASSGPGTETQYF
v_call: TRBV7-2; d_call: TRBD2; cdr3_length: 17; j_call: TRBJ2-1; clone_size: few; cdr3_nt: TGTGCCAGCAGCTTAGGGATACTAGCGGGGGGGCTCCATGAGCAGTTCTTC; cdr3_aa: CASSLGILAGGLHEQFF
v_call: TRBV12-5; d_call: NA; cdr3_length: 15; j_call: TRBJ1-3; clone_size: NA; cdr3_nt: TGTGCTAGTGGTTCCATCGGGGGGCGCGGAAACACCATATATTTT; cdr3_aa: CASGSIGGRGNTIYF
v_call: TRBV4-3; d_call: TRBD2; cdr3_length: 16; j_call: TRBJ2-7; clone_size: NA; cdr3_nt: TGCGCCAGCAGCCAAGGGGAGGGCGCGACCCCCTACGAGCAGTACTTC; cdr3_aa: CASSQGEGATPYEQYF
v_call: TRBV5-1; d_call: TRBD2; cdr3_length: 14; j_call: TRBJ2-3; clone_size: many; cdr3_nt: TGCGCCAGCAGCTTTCGGGGAGGGACAGATACGCAGTATTTT; cdr3_aa: CASSFRGGTDTQYF
v_call: TRBV20-1; d_call: NA; cdr3_length: 15; j_call: TRBJ1-5; clone_size: NA; cdr3_nt: TGCAGTGCTAGTCGGGGGGGAGGTAACAATCAGCCCCAGCATTTT; cdr3_aa: CSASRGGGNNQPQHF
v_call: TRBV28; d_call: NA; cdr3_length: 14; j_call: TRBJ2-1; clone_size: few; cdr3_nt: TGTGCCAGCATCAGGGGGGGATCCTACAATGAGCAGTTCTTC; cdr3_aa: CASIRGGSYNEQFF
v_call: TRBV15; d_call: NA; cdr3_length: 15; j_call: TRBJ2-6; clone_size: few; cdr3_nt: TGTGCCACCAGCAGAGACTTCTCTGGGGCCAACGTCCTGACTTTC; cdr3_aa: CATSRDFSGANVLTF
v_call: TRBV6-5; d_call: NA; cdr3_length: 13; j_call: TRBJ1-2; clone_size: many; cdr3_nt: TGTGCCAGCACCCCGGGCGAAAACTATGGCTACACCTTC; cdr3_aa: CASTPGENYGYTF
v_call: TRBV5-1; d_call: TRBD1; cdr3_length: 14; j_call: TRBJ1-2; clone_size: many; cdr3_nt: TGCGCCAGCAGTCCTGACAGGGGCAACTATGGCTACACCTTC; cdr3_aa: CASSPDRGNYGYTF
v_call: TRBV7-2; d_call: NA; cdr3_length: 16; j_call: TRBJ2-3; clone_size: few; cdr3_nt: TGTGCCAGCAGCTACCGGACAGGGAGGGGGACAGATACGCAGTATTTT; cdr3_aa: CASSYRTGRGTDTQYF
v_call: TRBV5-6; d_call: NA; cdr3_length: 15; j_call: TRBJ2-1; clone_size: NA; cdr3_nt: TGTGCCAGCAGCTCCCCAGGGGTAAAACTGAATGAGCAGTTCTTC; cdr3_aa: CASSSPGVKLNEQFF
v_call: TRBV29-1; d_call: TRBD1; cdr3_length: 12; j_call: TRBJ2-3; clone_size: few; cdr3_nt: TGCAGCGCCGGACAGGGCACAGATACGCAGTATTTT; cdr3_aa: CSAGQGTDTQYF